One sample yielded the 24 T cell receptor beta chains listed below, sequenced in a study of shared clonotypes between healthy human individuals. TCRdb's copy holds only in-frame clones and misses some; the assay was immunoSEQ multiplex PCR. This table holds about 1.1 million clones, 60% to 85% found once. The specimen sequenced was memory CD4+ T cells from PBMCs. Described subset: CD45RA-negative fraction. All receptors derive from a man between 18 and 35 years old in good health. Some clones in this sample may be carry-over from other donors' samples.

A few counts support this clone. The V and J genes are TRBV5-4 and TRBJ2-7, with 7 bases aligning to TRBD2. CDR1 is SGHNT, CDR2 YYREEE, per germline (reference sequence). J gave up 3 bases and V 0 bases, and 3 bases lay outside the gene matches. CDR3 length equals 14 residues. The CDR3 DNA sequence: TGTGCCAGCAGCTTGGCTCGCGGGAGCTACGAGCAGTACTTC. Translation: CASSLARGSYEQYF.

Here the CDR3 reads CSVSRVGANVLTF. CDR3 nucleotides: TGCAGCGTTTCCAGGGTCGGGGCCAACGTCCTGACTTTC. V gene TRBV29-1 combines with J gene TRBJ2-6, with D perhaps matching TRBD1 (5 bases). Trimming shortened V by 5 bases and J by 4 bases, and 9 bases separated the two germline ends. CDR3 length: 13 amino acids. CDR1 and CDR2 from the germline V gene are SQVTM and ANQGSEA.

This clone has a handful of counts. Distinct nucleotide sequences in the sample also encode this CDR3. The genes are TRBV2 and TRBJ2-7, with D maybe TRBD2 (5 bases). Germline V CDR1 and CDR2: SNHLY, FYNNEI. Between the trimmed V and J ends, which lost 6 bases and 4 bases, there was a span of 7 bases. This CDR3 contains 11 residues. CDR3 nucleotide sequence: TGTGCCAGCAGAGGCGGGTACGAGCAGTACTTC. Its translation is CASRGGYEQYF.

The chain combines TRBV15 with TRBJ2-7; 12 positions match TRBD2. V lost 3 bases to trimming and J lost 6 bases; unmatched junction nucleotides: 18. This CDR3 spans 19 amino acids. Per germline, CDR1 LNHNV and CDR2 YYDKDF (reference sequence). In DNA, the CDR3 is TGTGCCACCAGCAGGGCTCCCGGGACACTAGCGGGAGGAGGACCCGAGCAGTACTTC. This encodes CATSRAPGTLAGGGPEQYF.

Comment on this clone: Within the sample, other DNA sequences also encode this same CDR3. The chain employs TRBV6-5 and TRBJ1-2; 8 bases match TRBD1. The germline gives CDR1 MNHEY, CDR2 SVGAGI. The CDR3 runs 14 residues. Germline trimming cut 3 bases from V and 2 bases from J; bases unmatched to any gene: 2. CDR3 residues: CASSYRDRNYGYTF. The CDR3 nucleotides are TGTGCCAGCAGTTATCGGGACAGGAACTATGGCTACACCTTC.

V is TRBV9 and J is TRBJ2-2; possibly TRBD2 for D (7 bases). CDR1 and CDR2 (germline): SGDLS, YYNGEE. V lost 1 base to trimming and J lost 7 bases, with 17 bases between them. This CDR3 region has 16 residues. CDR3 amino acids: CASSVLGGGLLGELFF. The CDR3 DNA follows: TGTGCCAGCAGCGTATTAGGGGGAGGGCTCCTCGGGGAGCTGTTTTTT.

This clone turned up a few times. Other DNA sequences in this sample translate to the same CDR3. The chain uses TRBV5-1 and TRBJ2-7, with D perhaps TRBD1 or TRBD2 (6 bases each). The CDR3 extends over 15 amino acids. Per the germline V gene, CDR1 is SGHRS and CDR2 is YFSETQ. The V gene lost 2 bases and the J gene lost 3 bases, with 15 bases spanning the gap. The CDR3 loop reads CASSFLGGNSYEQYF. CDR3 DNA sequence: TGCGCCAGCAGCTTTTTGGGGGGCAATAGCTACGAGCAGTACTTC.

This chain uses TRBV9 with TRBJ2-1; possibly TRBD1 or TRBD2 for D (5 bases each). V shed 2 bases and J shed 10 bases, with 16 bases lying between them. This CDR3 contains 14 residues. Germline V gene data show CDR1 as SGDLS and CDR2 as YYNGEE. The CDR3 nucleotides read TGTGCCAGCAGCGTTGGACTCGCCCGGGGCGAGCAGTTCTTC. Translation gives CASSVGLARGEQFF.

The rearrangement links TRBV5-1 to TRBJ2-1, with 11 bases lining up with TRBD2. Germline lookup yields CDR1 SGHRS and CDR2 YFSETQ. J lost 8 bases, V lost 4 bases, and 23 bases had no gene match. The CDR3 totals 20 residues. CDR3 in DNA: TGCGCCAGCAGCCCAAGACTCCTAGCGGGAGGTCGTCGGGGCAATCATGAGCAGTTCTTC. Translation: CASSPRLLAGGRRGNHEQFF.

CDR3 in amino acids: CASSLARTSTDTQYF. In DNA form, the CDR3 reads TGTGCCAGCAGCTTGGCCAGGACTAGCACAGATACGCAGTATTTT. This chain uses TRBV5-8 with TRBJ2-3; possibly TRBD2 for D (5 bases). Germline V CDR1 and CDR2: SGHTS, YDEGEE. Trimming left V 0 bases short and J 0 bases short, with 8 bases between. CDR3 size: 15 residues.

V and J are TRBV4-2 and TRBJ2-5, with a tentative D call TRBD1 (5 bases). Trimming took off 1 base at V and 5 bases at J, with 11 bases between the two ends. Germline V gene data show CDR1 as LGHNA and CDR2 as YNFKEQ. The CDR3 loop spans 14 amino acids. The CDR3 bases are TGTGCCAGCAGCCAAGGGCAGGGCAAGGAGACCCAGTACTTC. Protein product: CASSQGQGKETQYF.

The rearrangement links TRBV9 to TRBJ2-1; 10 nucleotides line up with TRBD1. J lost 7 bases, V lost 3 bases, and 4 bases had no gene match. Germline V gene sequence: CDR1 SGDLS, CDR2 YYNGEE. The CDR3 has 14 amino acids. In DNA, the CDR3 is TGTGCCAGCAGCGGGGACAGGGGTTTGAATGAGCAGTTCTTC. This codes for CASSGDRGLNEQFF.

V usage is TRBV11-3 and J usage is TRBJ2-1; the D gene is possibly TRBD2 (6 bases). Germline V gives CDR1 SGHNT, CDR2 YENEEA. The V end lost 5 bases, the J end lost 7 bases, and 15 bases lay between the germline ends. The CDR3 spans 14 residues. DNA of the CDR3: TGTGCCAGCAGCGAAACTAGCTTTCTGAATGAGCAGTTCTTC. It codes for CASSETSFLNEQFF.

With respect to this clone: This could be a read error, since a much larger clone is one nucleotide away. This chain uses TRBV2 with TRBJ2-5; D remains unclear. Germline V gene data show CDR1 as SNHLY and CDR2 as FYNNEI. V was cut by 8 bases and J by 0 bases, with 4 bases left in between. This CDR3 contains 11 residues. The CDR3 bases are TGTGCCAGCTGTTACCAAGAGACCCAGTACTTC. Translation gives CASCYQETQYF.

This chain links TRBV28 with TRBJ1-2; no clear D. The CDR3 covers 13 residues. Germline CDR1 MDHEN, CDR2 SYDVKM. V was pared by 6 bases and J by 3 bases, with 11 bases between. The CDR3 loop reads CASRDPSHYGYTF. In DNA, the CDR3 is TGTGCCAGCAGGGATCCCTCTCACTATGGCTACACCTTC.

The chain couples TRBV10-2 to TRBJ1-1; weak D call: TRBD1 (6 bases). The germline CDR1 and CDR2 sequences are WSHSY and SAAADI. Between the trimmed V and J ends, which lost 6 bases and 3 bases, there was a span of 14 bases. There are 14 residues in the CDR3. As DNA, the CDR3 is TGCGCCAGCAGGGGCCTCGGGACATACACTGAAGCTTTCTTT. It translates to CASRGLGTYTEAFF.

The V gene is TRBV9, the J gene TRBJ2-2; 9 nucleotides agree with TRBD1. This CDR3 comprises 15 residues. V gave up 2 bases and J gave up 7 bases; unmatched junction bases: 6. Germline assignment: CDR1 SGDLS and CDR2 YYNGEE. The chain's CDR3 is CASSVGQGDIGELFF. CDR3 DNA: TGTGCCAGCAGCGTGGGACAGGGAGACATCGGGGAGCTGTTTTTT.

The V call is TRBV5-1, the J call TRBJ1-5, with D perhaps matching TRBD1 (6 bases). CDR1 and CDR2 (germline): SGHRS, YFSETQ. V lost 2 bases, J lost 6 bases, and 12 bases lay in between. The CDR3 is 14 residues long. The chain's CDR3 is CASSLQGGGQPQHF. The CDR3 bases are TGCGCCAGCAGCTTACAGGGTGGGGGTCAGCCCCAGCATTTT.

As to this clone: Within the sample, other DNA sequences also encode this same CDR3. This sequence joins TRBV5-1 and TRBJ2-5; possibly TRBD1 for D (6 bases). V dropped 2 bases and J dropped 2 bases, with 7 bases sitting between them. Germline CDR1 and CDR2: SGHRS and YFSETQ. This CDR3 is 13 amino acids long. The CDR3 spells CASSLGGQETQYF. As DNA, the CDR3 is TGCGCCAGCAGCTTAGGGGGTCAAGAGACCCAGTACTTC.

V and J are TRBV5-1 and TRBJ2-2; D is ambiguous. CDR1 and CDR2 (germline): SGHRS, YFSETQ. Trimming removed 1 base at V and 4 bases at J, with 17 bases between. The CDR3 has 17 residues. CDR3 amino acids: CASSLHPASPVTGELFF. The CDR3 DNA sequence: TGCGCCAGCAGCTTGCACCCAGCGAGTCCGGTCACCGGGGAGCTGTTTTTT.

The rearrangement uses TRBV6-5 and TRBJ2-7; 8 bases are a match to TRBD2. Trimming cost V 6 bases and J 2 bases; bases outside gene matches: 3. The CDR3 is made up of 13 amino acids. The germline CDR1 and CDR2 sequences are MNHEY and SVGAGI. The CDR3, as DNA: TGTGCCAGCAGGGAAGCGGGAGCCTACGAGCAGTACTTC. Its protein is CASREAGAYEQYF.

The chain employs TRBV30 and TRBJ1-5; D is uncertain. Trimming pared 2 bases from V and 0 bases from J, leaving 11 bases between. The CDR3 runs 15 residues. CDR1 and CDR2 (germline): GTSNPN, SVGIG (reference sequence). The CDR3 DNA reads TGTGCCTGGAGTATCGGTTTGGTTAGCAATCAGCCCCAGCATTTT. Protein product: CAWSIGLVSNQPQHF.

This clone was seen just once. This rearrangement joins TRBV6-5 to TRBJ2-7; D gene unclear. There are 14 residues in the CDR3. In germline, CDR1 is MNHEY, CDR2 SVGAGI. Between the trimmed V and J ends, which lost 6 bases and 6 bases, there was a span of 18 bases. The CDR3 sequence is CASSRTIPLAEQYF. In nucleotides, the CDR3 is TGTGCCAGCAGCCGAACAATTCCCTTGGCCGAGCAGTACTTC.

The genes are TRBV5-1 and TRBJ2-6; D uncertain. Trimming shortened V by 4 bases and J by 3 bases, and 11 bases separated the two germline ends. Germline CDR1 is SGHRS and CDR2 is YFSETQ. The CDR3 consists of 15 residues. CDR3 bases: TGCGCCAGCAGCAACTTGTTCGTTGGGGCCAACGTCCTGACTTTC. It yields the protein CASSNLFVGANVLTF. Using reference TRBV5-1 and TRBJ2-6 for the parts outside the CDR3, the full variable domain is KAGVTQTPRYLIKTRGQQVTLSCSPISGHRSVSWYQQTPGQGLQFLFEYFSETQRNKGNFPGRFSGRQFSNSRSEMNVSTLELGDSALYLCASSNLFVGANVLTFGAGSRLTVL.